Listed below are T cell receptor beta chains from one sample, sequenced in a study of blood T cell repertoires in COVID-19. Generated by immunoSEQ multiplex PCR, the TCRdb table keeps only in-frame clones and is missing some. The sample contains tens of thousands of clones, about 76% of which appear only once. Specimen: peripheral blood. The receptors originated from a man aged 65 to 79 with active or convalescent COVID-19. The CDR3 runs from the conserved cysteine through the conserved F or W. Fields, in order: D gene, J gene, clone size, V gene, CDR3 protein, CDR3 DNA. The D gene is left open where the match is weak. Clone size is stated in some rows and not others, as once, few, many or a class when expanded.

D: .
J: TRBJ1-2
size: .
V: TRBV5-1
CDR3: CASSLASYGYTF
DNA: TGCGCCAGCAGCTTGGCCAGCTATGGCTACACCTTC

D: .
J: TRBJ1-1
size: .
V: TRBV7-9
CDR3: CASSPAKGQNTEAFF
DNA: TGTGCCAGCAGCCCAGCAAAGGGGCAGAACACTGAAGCTTTCTTT

D: .
J: TRBJ1-2
size: .
V: TRBV6-2/TRBV6-3
CDR3: CASSLNRSGYTF
DNA: TGTGCCAGCAGTTTGAATCGGTCTGGCTACACCTTC

D: TRBD1
J: TRBJ1-2
size: .
V: TRBV30
CDR3: CAWSRDRVYGYTF
DNA: TGTGCCTGGAGTCGCGACAGGGTTTATGGCTACACCTTC

D: TRBD1
J: TRBJ2-7
size: .
V: TRBV28
CDR3: CASSQGQHYEQYF
DNA: TGTGCCAGCAGCCAGGGACAGCACTACGAGCAGTACTTC

D: .
J: TRBJ2-7
size: .
V: TRBV19
CDR3: CASSIDEDGGGYEQYF
DNA: TGTGCCAGTAGTATAGATGAGGACGGCGGAGGGTACGAGCAGTACTTC

D: .
J: TRBJ2-7
size: .
V: TRBV28
CDR3: CASSFQGVHEQYF
DNA: TGTGCCAGCAGTTTTCAGGGCGTCCACGAGCAGTACTTC

D: TRBD1
J: TRBJ1-1
size: few
V: TRBV5-1
CDR3: CASSPGTERGTEAFF
DNA: TGCGCCAGCAGCCCCGGGACAGAACGGGGCACTGAAGCTTTCTTT

D: TRBD1
J: TRBJ1-3
size: .
V: TRBV5-1
CDR3: CASSPQDRTGNTIYF
DNA: TGCGCCAGCAGCCCACAGGACAGGACGGGAAACACCATATATTTT

D: .
J: TRBJ2-2
size: .
V: TRBV11-3
CDR3: CASSSLVTGELFF
DNA: TGTGCCAGCAGCTCCTTAGTCACCGGGGAGCTGTTTTTT

D: TRBD1
J: TRBJ2-2
size: many
V: TRBV30
CDR3: CAWARGLRTGELFF
DNA: TGTGCCTGGGCGAGGGGGCTCCGAACCGGGGAGCTGTTTTTT

D: TRBD1
J: TRBJ2-2
size: .
V: TRBV2
CDR3: CASRDDRGQNTGELFF
DNA: TGTGCCAGCAGGGACGACAGGGGACAGAACACCGGGGAGCTGTTTTTT

D: .
J: TRBJ1-5
size: .
V: TRBV28
CDR3: CASSPQGGVQPQHF
DNA: TGTGCCAGCAGTCCCCAGGGCGGGGTTCAGCCCCAGCATTTT

D: TRBD2
J: TRBJ2-5
size: .
V: TRBV6-5
CDR3: CASRRLRGETQYF
DNA: TGTGCCAGCAGGCGACTGCGGGGGGAGACCCAGTACTTC

D: .
J: TRBJ1-6
size: .
V: TRBV5-4
CDR3: CASSLAGGWNSPLHF
DNA: TGTGCCAGCAGCTTGGCCGGAGGGTGGAATTCACCCCTCCACTTT

D: .
J: TRBJ2-1
size: .
V: TRBV7-9
CDR3: CASSFTGSYNEQFF
DNA: TGTGCCAGCAGCTTTACAGGGAGCTACAATGAGCAGTTCTTC

D: .
J: TRBJ2-5
size: .
V: TRBV30
CDR3: CAWSMGRAETQYF
DNA: TGTGCCTGGAGTATGGGCAGGGCGGAGACCCAGTACTTC

D: .
J: TRBJ1-3
size: few
V: TRBV9
CDR3: CASSVDYFSGNTIYF
DNA: TGTGCCAGCAGCGTAGATTATTTCTCTGGAAACACCATATATTTT

D: .
J: TRBJ2-3
size: once
V: TRBV19
CDR3: CATRGDDFQEFTQYF
DNA: TGTGCCACCAGGGGGGACGACTTCCAAGAGTTTACGCAGTATTTT

D: TRBD1
J: TRBJ2-3
size: .
V: TRBV19
CDR3: CASSRLGQGTDTQYF
DNA: TGTGCCAGTAGTCGGTTGGGACAGGGCACAGATACGCAGTATTTT

D: TRBD1
J: TRBJ2-7
size: .
V: TRBV5-6
CDR3: CASSSGQGYEQYF
DNA: TGTGCCAGCAGCTCCGGACAGGGCTACGAGCAGTACTTC

D: TRBD1
J: TRBJ1-2
size: .
V: TRBV28
CDR3: CASSPLDKGASYGYTF
DNA: TGTGCCAGCAGTCCCTTGGATAAGGGGGCGAGCTATGGCTACACCTTC

D: .
J: TRBJ2-1
size: .
V: TRBV28
CDR3: CASTSRRDEQFF
DNA: TGTGCCAGCACCTCCCGACGGGATGAGCAGTTCTTC

D: .
J: TRBJ1-3
size: .
V: TRBV9
CDR3: CASSGRENTIYF
DNA: TGTGCCAGCAGCGGTCGGGAAAACACCATATATTTT

D: TRBD2
J: TRBJ2-3
size: .
V: TRBV29-1
CDR3: CSFSTLAERTDTQYF
DNA: TGCAGCTTCTCCACACTAGCGGAGAGAACAGATACGCAGTATTTT

D: TRBD2
J: TRBJ2-1
size: .
V: TRBV28
CDR3: CASSTPSGANNEQFF
DNA: TGTGCCAGCAGTACCCCTAGCGGGGCGAACAATGAGCAGTTCTTC

D: .
J: TRBJ1-1
size: .
V: TRBV2
CDR3: CASSRQIEAFF
DNA: TGTGCCAGCAGTCGACAGATTGAAGCTTTCTTT